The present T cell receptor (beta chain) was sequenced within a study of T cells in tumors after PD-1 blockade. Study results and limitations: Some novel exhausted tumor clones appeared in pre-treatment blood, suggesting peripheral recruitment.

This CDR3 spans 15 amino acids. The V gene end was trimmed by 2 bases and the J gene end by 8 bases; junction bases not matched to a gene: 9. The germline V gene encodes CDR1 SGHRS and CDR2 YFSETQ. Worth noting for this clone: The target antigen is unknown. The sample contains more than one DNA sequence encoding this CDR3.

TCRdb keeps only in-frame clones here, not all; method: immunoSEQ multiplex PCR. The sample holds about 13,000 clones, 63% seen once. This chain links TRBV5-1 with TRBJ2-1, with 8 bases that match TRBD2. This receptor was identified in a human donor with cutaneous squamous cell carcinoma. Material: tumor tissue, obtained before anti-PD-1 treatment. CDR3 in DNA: TGCGCCAGCAGCTTAGGGCGGGGGGTACGGGATGAGCAGTTCTTC. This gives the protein CASSLGRGVRDEQFF.